These T cell receptor beta chains were read from a single sample in a study of T cell changes during pregnancy in multiple sclerosis. The method was immunoSEQ multiplex PCR; TCRdb's version includes in-frame clones alone and lacks a portion of them. The data contain 40,000 or so clones, 89% of them singletons. Sample: CD4+ T cells from peripheral blood mononuclear cells, taken in the first trimester of pregnancy. The receptors shown here come from a female donor with multiple sclerosis, enrolled in a pregnancy study. Each CDR3 is given with its conserved first and last residue. The order of the fields is CDR3 protein, V gene, J gene.

CASSYFSEQYF	TRBV6-5	TRBJ2-7
CASSQEATGGQPQHF	TRBV4-2	TRBJ1-5
CASSSRRSGGEDTIYF	TRBV7-9	TRBJ1-3
CASSPPGTGYSNQPQHF	TRBV18	TRBJ1-5
CASSRGLSGTRTDTQYF	TRBV4-3	TRBJ2-3
CASSEGLAGGGEQFF	TRBV7-2	TRBJ2-1
CASSWGGETQYF	TRBV28	TRBJ2-5
CASSGSKIADTQYF	TRBV6-5	TRBJ2-3
CASSRGLAGITDTQYF	TRBV5-6	TRBJ2-3
CASSFRPGTGTDTQYF	TRBV7-2	TRBJ2-3
CASTQTGNYGYTF	TRBV28	TRBJ1-2
CASSFSGIAYEQYF	TRBV5-5	TRBJ2-7
CASSLVRTGLGYTF	TRBV5-4	TRBJ1-2
CASSQGLAANEQFF	TRBV11-3	TRBJ2-1
CASSARGTQNTEAFF	TRBV9	TRBJ1-1
CASSRGTGLGTEAFF	TRBV19	TRBJ1-1
CASSQEGQGGKLFF	TRBV4-1	TRBJ1-4
CASHVGSTNEKLFF	TRBV5-1	TRBJ1-4
CAIVGSKGQHYTF	TRBV6-6	TRBJ1-2
CASSSGSGNEQYF	TRBV7-2	TRBJ2-7
CASSPQQENYGYTF	TRBV4-1	TRBJ1-2
CASSFQAGNEKLFF	TRBV5-1	TRBJ1-4
CAWSTGGLNYGYTF	TRBV30	TRBJ1-2
CASSRLAGAPEQYF	TRBV7-8	TRBJ2-7
CASSLALLAGTNTGELFF	TRBV5-4	TRBJ2-2
CAISESSLGNTIYF	TRBV10-3	TRBJ1-3
CASAGDYGYTF	TRBV6-6	TRBJ1-2
CASRPGQESYEQYF	TRBV28	TRBJ2-7
CASSSQGRGETQYF	TRBV2	TRBJ2-5
CASSLRLAMAEQFF	TRBV5-1	TRBJ2-1
CASSVAGLPYGYTF	TRBV9	TRBJ1-2
CASSPQGVNGYTF	TRBV6-6	TRBJ1-2
CASSSQGQPYNEQFF	TRBV7-2	TRBJ2-1
CASSSREAGVYNEQFF	TRBV5-1	TRBJ2-1
CASSLMGLAVSTDTQYF	TRBV11-2	TRBJ2-3
CAWSGNTASYNEQFF	TRBV30	TRBJ2-1